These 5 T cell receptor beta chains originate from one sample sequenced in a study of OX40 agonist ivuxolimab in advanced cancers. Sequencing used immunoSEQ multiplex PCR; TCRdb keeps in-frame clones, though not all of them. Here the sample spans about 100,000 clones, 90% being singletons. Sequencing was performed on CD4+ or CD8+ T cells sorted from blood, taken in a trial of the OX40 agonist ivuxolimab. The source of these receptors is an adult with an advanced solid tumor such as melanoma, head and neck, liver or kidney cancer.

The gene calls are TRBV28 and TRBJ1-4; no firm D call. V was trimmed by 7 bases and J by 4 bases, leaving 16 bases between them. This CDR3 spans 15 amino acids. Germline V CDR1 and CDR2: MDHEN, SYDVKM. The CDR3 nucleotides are TGTGCCAGCAACGATGGATCGACTGATAATGAAAAACTGTTTTTT. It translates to CASNDGSTDNEKLFF. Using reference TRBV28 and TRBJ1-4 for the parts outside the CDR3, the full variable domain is DVKVTQSSRYLVKRTGEKVFLECVQDMDHENMFWYRQDPGLGLRLIYFSYDVKMKEKGDIPEGYSVSREKKERFSLILESASTNQTSMYLCASNDGSTDNEKLFFGSGTQLSVL.

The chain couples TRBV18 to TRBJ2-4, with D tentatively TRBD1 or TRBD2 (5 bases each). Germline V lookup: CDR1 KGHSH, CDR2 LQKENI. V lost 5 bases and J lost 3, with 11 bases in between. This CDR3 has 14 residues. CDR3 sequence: CASSDGADKNIQYF. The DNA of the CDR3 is TGTGCCAGCTCAGACGGGGCGGACAAAAACATTCAGTACTTC.

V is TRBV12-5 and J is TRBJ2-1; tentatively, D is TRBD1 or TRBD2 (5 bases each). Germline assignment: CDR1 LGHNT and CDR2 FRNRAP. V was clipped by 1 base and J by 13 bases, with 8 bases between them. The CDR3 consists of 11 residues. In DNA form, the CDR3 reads TGTGCTAGTGGTTTGGGGGACGACCAGTTCTTC. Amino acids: CASGLGDDQFF.

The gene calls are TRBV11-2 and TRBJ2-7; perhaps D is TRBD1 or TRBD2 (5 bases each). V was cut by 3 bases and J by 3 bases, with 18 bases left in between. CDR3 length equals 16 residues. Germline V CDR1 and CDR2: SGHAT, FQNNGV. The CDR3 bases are TGTGCCAGCAGCTTCCGCCGGGACCCAGCGGACTACGAGCAGTACTTC. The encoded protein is CASSFRRDPADYEQYF.

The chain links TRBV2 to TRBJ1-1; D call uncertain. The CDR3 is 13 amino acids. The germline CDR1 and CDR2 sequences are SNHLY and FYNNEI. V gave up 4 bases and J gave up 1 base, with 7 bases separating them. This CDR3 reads CASSAGKNTEAFF. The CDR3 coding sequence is TGTGCCAGCAGTGCCGGGAAGAACACTGAAGCTTTCTTT.